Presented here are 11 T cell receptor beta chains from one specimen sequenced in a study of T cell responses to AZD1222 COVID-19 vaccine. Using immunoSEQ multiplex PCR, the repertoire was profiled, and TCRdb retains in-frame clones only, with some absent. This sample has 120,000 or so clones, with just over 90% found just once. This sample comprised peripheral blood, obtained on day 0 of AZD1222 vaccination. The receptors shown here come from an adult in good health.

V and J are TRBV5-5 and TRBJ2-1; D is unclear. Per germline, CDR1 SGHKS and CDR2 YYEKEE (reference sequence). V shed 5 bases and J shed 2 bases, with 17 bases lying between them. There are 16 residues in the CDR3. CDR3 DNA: TGTGCCAGCAGGTTCACGAGTAGACCGACCTACAATGAGCAGTTCTTC. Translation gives CASRFTSRPTYNEQFF.

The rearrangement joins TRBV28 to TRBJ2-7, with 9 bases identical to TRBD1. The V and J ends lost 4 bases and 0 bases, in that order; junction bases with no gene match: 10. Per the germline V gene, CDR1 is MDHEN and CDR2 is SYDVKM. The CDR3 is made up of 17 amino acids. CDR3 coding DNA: TGTGCCAGCAGTTCAGCAGCCGGGACAGGGAGCTCCTACGAGCAGTACTTC. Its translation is CASSSAAGTGSSYEQYF.

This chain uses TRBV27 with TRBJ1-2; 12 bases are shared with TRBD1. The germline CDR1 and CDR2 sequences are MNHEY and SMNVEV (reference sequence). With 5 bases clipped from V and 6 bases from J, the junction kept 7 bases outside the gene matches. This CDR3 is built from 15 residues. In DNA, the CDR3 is TGTGCCAGCAGTGGTCGGGACAGGGGGCGCGATGGCTACACCTTC. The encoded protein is CASSGRDRGRDGYTF.

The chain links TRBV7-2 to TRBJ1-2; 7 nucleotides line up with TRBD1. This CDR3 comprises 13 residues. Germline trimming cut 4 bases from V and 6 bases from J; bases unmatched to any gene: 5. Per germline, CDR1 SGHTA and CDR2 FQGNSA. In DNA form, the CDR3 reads TGTGCCAGCAGCTGGAGACAGGGAGATGGCTACACCTTC. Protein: CASSWRQGDGYTF.

CDR3 DNA: TGTGCCTGGACAGGGGGCTGGGTGACCGGGGAGCTGTTTTTT. Translation gives CAWTGGWVTGELFF. This rearrangement joins TRBV30 to TRBJ2-2, with 8 bases matching TRBD1. This CDR3 contains 14 residues. The V gene's germline CDR1 is GTSNPN and CDR2 SVGIG (reference sequence). V gave up 4 bases and J gave up 5 bases; unmatched junction bases: 6.

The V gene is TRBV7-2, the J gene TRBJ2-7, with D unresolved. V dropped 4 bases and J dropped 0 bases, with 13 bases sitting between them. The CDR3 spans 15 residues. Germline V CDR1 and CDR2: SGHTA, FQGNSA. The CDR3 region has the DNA TGTGCCAGCAGCTCTATGGTATCCCCCTCCTACGAGCAGTACTTC. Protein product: CASSSMVSPSYEQYF.

As DNA, the CDR3 is TGTGCCAGCAGTGGACAAGCTAACTATGGCTACACCTTC. Translating gives CASSGQANYGYTF. V is TRBV2 and J is TRBJ1-2; D unclear. V was clipped by 4 bases and J by 0 bases, with 6 bases between them. The V gene's germline CDR1 is SNHLY and CDR2 FYNNEI. The CDR3 consists of 13 residues.

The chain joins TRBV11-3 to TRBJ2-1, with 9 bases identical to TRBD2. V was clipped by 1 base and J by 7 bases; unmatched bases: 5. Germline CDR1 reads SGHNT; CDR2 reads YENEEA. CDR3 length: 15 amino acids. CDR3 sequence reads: CASSLVLAGINEQFF. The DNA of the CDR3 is TGTGCCAGCAGCTTAGTACTAGCGGGCATTAATGAGCAGTTCTTC.

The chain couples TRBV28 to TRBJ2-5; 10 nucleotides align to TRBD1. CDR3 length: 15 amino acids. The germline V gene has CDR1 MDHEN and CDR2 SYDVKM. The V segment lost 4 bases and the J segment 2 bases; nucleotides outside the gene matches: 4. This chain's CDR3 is CASSWDRGRQETQYF. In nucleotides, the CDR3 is TGTGCCAGCAGTTGGGACAGGGGACGACAAGAGACCCAGTACTTC.

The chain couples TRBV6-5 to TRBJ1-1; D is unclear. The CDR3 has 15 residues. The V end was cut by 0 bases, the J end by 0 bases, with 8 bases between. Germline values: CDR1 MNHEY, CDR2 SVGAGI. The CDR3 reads CASSYSGIMNTEAFF. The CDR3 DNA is TGTGCCAGCAGTTACTCGGGGATCATGAACACTGAAGCTTTCTTT.

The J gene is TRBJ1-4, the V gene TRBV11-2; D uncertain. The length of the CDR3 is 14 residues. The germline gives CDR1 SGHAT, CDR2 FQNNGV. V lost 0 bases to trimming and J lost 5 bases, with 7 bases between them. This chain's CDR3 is CASSLEGRNEKLFF. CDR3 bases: TGTGCCAGCAGCTTAGAGGGCAGAAATGAAAAACTGTTTTTT.